These 7 T cell receptor beta chains were sequenced from one sample in a study of cytomegalovirus exposure and HLA in healthy donors. Primers included in the PCR were 60 Vbeta and 13 Jbeta primers. Sequencing was performed with immunoSEQ multiplex PCR; in TCRdb, only in-frame clones are kept and a portion is missing. The sample includes some 130,000 clones, approximately 81% of them seen just once. Material: PBMCs. These receptors were taken from a man aged 18 to 29 in good health and CMV-seronegative.

A single count supports this clone. The genes are TRBV28 and TRBJ2-4; possibly TRBD2 for D (6 bases). The CDR3 totals 15 residues. In germline, CDR1 is MDHEN, CDR2 SYDVKM. Trimming stripped 6 bases from V and 1 base from J, with 13 bases between. Here the CDR3 reads CASSPPGTAKNIQYF. The CDR3 nucleotides are TGTGCCAGCAGCCCCCCCGGGACTGCCAAAAACATTCAGTACTTC.

This clone was found once. The gene calls are TRBV5-6 and TRBJ1-6, with 8 bases identical to TRBD1. The ends lost 4 bases at V and 10 bases at J; junction bases unmatched: 7. Germline-derived CDR1 and CDR2 are SGHDT and YYEEEE. There are 14 residues in the CDR3. The CDR3 protein is CASSTWTGRSPLHF. The CDR3, as DNA: TGTGCCAGCAGCACCTGGACAGGGAGATCACCCCTCCACTTT.

This chain links TRBV6-5 with TRBJ2-1; 7 nucleotides line up with TRBD2. The V gene end was trimmed by 8 bases and the J gene end by 5 bases; junction bases not matched to a gene: 12. The germline V gene has CDR1 MNHEY and CDR2 SVGAGI. This CDR3 spans 15 amino acids. CDR3 coding DNA: TGTGCCAGCGCCAGAGGCCCTAGCGGAAACAATGAGCAGTTCTTC. Its translation: CASARGPSGNNEQFF.

The V call is TRBV7-2, the J call TRBJ2-3, with 10 bases matching TRBD2. CDR1 SGHTA and CDR2 FQGNSA come from the germline V gene. V shed 4 bases, J shed 5 bases, and the junction held 6 bases outside the gene matches. The CDR3 consists of 15 residues. Written as DNA, the CDR3 is TGTGCCAGCAGCTCCCCGGGACTAGCGATAGATACGCAGTATTTT. Translation: CASSSPGLAIDTQYF.

The V gene is TRBV28, the J gene TRBJ1-1; D is unclear. Trimming removed 7 bases at V and 8 bases at J, with 14 bases between. CDR1 MDHEN and CDR2 SYDVKM come from the germline V gene. The CDR3 is made up of 12 amino acids. CDR3 amino acids: CASTFGVREAFF. The CDR3 nucleotides are TGTGCCAGCACCTTCGGTGTCAGGGAAGCTTTCTTT.

V usage is TRBV9 and J usage is TRBJ1-6; 8 positions match TRBD1. The CDR3 consists of 15 residues. The trim removed 4 bases at V and 7 bases at J, leaving 7 bases unmatched. Per the germline V gene, CDR1 is SGDLS and CDR2 is YYNGEE. In DNA, the CDR3 is TGTGCCAGCAGCCCTCGGACAGGGATGAATTCACCCCTCCACTTT. Amino acids: CASSPRTGMNSPLHF.

This clone was seen only once. The rearrangement joins TRBV7-9 to TRBJ1-2; 10 nucleotides match TRBD1. Germline CDR1 reads SEHNR; CDR2 reads FQNEAQ (reference sequence). The V gene end was trimmed by 0 bases and the J gene end by 2 bases; junction bases not matched to a gene: 3. The CDR3 loop spans 16 amino acids. The CDR3 nucleotides are TGTGCCAGCAGCTTAGCTAGACAGGGGGCAAACTATGGCTACACCTTC. This sequence encodes CASSLARQGANYGYTF.